The rows below give T cell receptor beta chains drawn from one sample of a study of shared clonotypes between healthy human individuals. TCRdb's copy holds only in-frame clones and misses some; the assay was immunoSEQ multiplex PCR. The sample includes over 1.5 million clones, around 98% of them seen just once. Sequenced input: naive CD4+ T cells sorted from blood. The receptors derive from a man in his thirties or forties in good health. Both conserved end residues are part of each CDR3. Each record gives: J gene, V gene, clone size, D gene, CDR3 protein, CDR3 DNA. A D gene is named only where the DNA matches it firmly. A clone size is listed for some rows: how often the clone was seen (once, few, many), or a class if it is expanded.

>TRBJ1-3|TRBV18|-|-
CASSPLMSSSGNTIYF
TGTGCCAGCTCACCGCTCATGAGCAGCTCTGGAAACACCATATATTTT
>TRBJ2-7|TRBV7-9|-|TRBD1
CASSLSGDRGSYEQYF
TGTGCCAGCAGCTTATCGGGGGACAGGGGTAGCTACGAGCAGTACTTC
>TRBJ2-7|TRBV7-9|once|-
CASSLLGAYEQYF
TGTGCCAGCAGCCTCCTGGGCGCTTACGAGCAGTACTTC
>TRBJ2-1|TRBV28|once|-
CASKGGRRADEQFF
TGTGCCAGCAAAGGCGGGCGGCGTGCGGATGAGCAGTTCTTC
>TRBJ1-2|TRBV11-2|-|-
CASSLGRGSNYGYTF
TGTGCCAGCAGCTTAGGGAGGGGTAGTAACTATGGCTACACCTTC
>TRBJ2-5|TRBV7-2|once|-
CASSLLRETQYF
TGTGCCAGCAGCCTTTTGAGGGAGACCCAGTACTTC
>TRBJ2-3|TRBV5-1|-|-
CASSPEYQSTDTQYF
TGCGCCAGCAGCCCCGAGTACCAAAGCACAGATACGCAGTATTTT
>TRBJ1-1|TRBV28|-|-
CASSQDIREAFF
TGTGCCAGCAGCCAGGACATTCGTGAAGCTTTCTTT
>TRBJ2-1|TRBV9|-|-
CASSGTYRGYNEQFF
TGTGCCAGCAGCGGAACGTATCGGGGGTACAATGAGCAGTTCTTC
>TRBJ2-6|TRBV5-1|-|-
CASSRGPSSGANVLTF
TGCGCCAGTAGCAGGGGACCCTCCTCTGGGGCCAACGTCCTGACTTTC
>TRBJ2-2|TRBV9|-|TRBD1
CASSGDRGIVVPDTGELFF
TGTGCCAGCAGCGGGGACAGGGGGATCGTCGTTCCTGACACCGGGGAGCTGTTTTTT
>TRBJ2-5|TRBV7-9|-|-
CASSVKETQYF
TGTGCCAGCAGCGTAAAAGAGACCCAGTACTTC
>TRBJ1-5|TRBV27|-|-
CASRLAGNNQPQHF
TGTGCCAGCAGGCTAGCAGGGAACAATCAGCCCCAGCATTTT
>TRBJ2-2|TRBV4-2|-|TRBD2
CASSQDPLAGNTGELFF
TGTGCCAGCAGCCAAGACCCCCTAGCGGGTAACACCGGGGAGCTGTTTTTT
>TRBJ2-1|TRBV6-1|-|TRBD1
CASTSRTGQYNEQFF
TGTGCCAGCACAAGCAGGACAGGCCAATACAATGAGCAGTTCTTC
>TRBJ1-5|TRBV21-1|-|-
CASSKGEQGAPGNQPQHF
TGTGCCAGCAGCAAAGGGGAGCAGGGGGCGCCTGGCAATCAGCCCCAGCATTTT
>TRBJ2-1|TRBV5-1|-|TRBD2
CASSLSPARFLADSYNEQFF
TGCGCCAGCAGCTTGTCCCCAGCCCGTTTTCTAGCGGACTCCTACAATGAGCAGTTCTTC
>TRBJ2-1|TRBV11-2|-|TRBD2
CASSLTSGYNEQFF
TGTGCCAGCAGCCTAACTAGCGGTTACAATGAGCAGTTCTTC
>TRBJ2-1|TRBV19|-|-
CASSTKTRVAGRAPNEQFF
TGTGCCAGTAGTACCAAGACACGGGTGGCTGGAAGGGCCCCCAATGAGCAGTTCTTC
>TRBJ1-2|TRBV21-1|-|-
CASAAQGIYGYTF
TGTGCCAGCGCCGCGCAGGGAATATATGGCTACACCTTC
>TRBJ2-5|TRBV25-1|-|TRBD1
CASIGTGWKTQYF
TGTGCCAGCATAGGGACAGGGTGGAAGACCCAGTACTTC
>TRBJ2-6|TRBV27|-|-
CASSSQGSSIANVLTF
TGTGCCAGCAGTTCACAGGGAAGTTCCATAGCCAACGTCCTGACTTTC
>TRBJ2-6|TRBV11-2|-|-
CASSLIRAGANVLTF
TGTGCCAGCAGTTTAATCAGGGCCGGGGCCAACGTCCTGACTTTC
>TRBJ2-7|TRBV5-1|-|-
CASSLGTHVSYEQYF
TGCGCCAGCAGCTTGGGGACCCATGTGTCCTACGAGCAGTACTTC
>TRBJ1-1|TRBV19|-|-
CASSIVARGSKNTEAFF
TGTGCCAGTAGTATAGTCGCCCGGGGGTCGAAGAACACTGAAGCTTTCTTT
>TRBJ2-3|TRBV25-1|-|TRBD2
CASSESVRLAGVTDTQYF
TGTGCCAGCAGTGAATCGGTCCGGCTAGCGGGAGTCACAGATACGCAGTATTTT
>TRBJ2-1|TRBV11-3|-|-
CASSLGYSNEQFF
TGTGCCAGCAGCTTAGGGTATAGCAATGAGCAGTTCTTC
>TRBJ1-3|TRBV9|-|TRBD1
CASSPNTGVGNTIYF
TGTGCCAGCAGCCCAAACACAGGGGTCGGAAACACCATATATTTT
>TRBJ2-7|TRBV4-3|-|TRBD2
CASSQEPSGRATNEQYF
TGCGCCAGCAGCCAAGAACCTAGCGGGAGGGCCACTAACGAGCAGTACTTC
>TRBJ2-7|TRBV5-1|-|TRBD2
CASSLVASGEGYEQYF
TGCGCCAGCAGCTTGGTAGCTAGCGGGGAAGGTTACGAGCAGTACTTC
>TRBJ1-1|TRBV6-5|-|TRBD1
CASSSHSQGANTEAFF
TGTGCCAGCAGTTCCCATTCCCAGGGGGCGAACACTGAAGCTTTCTTT
>TRBJ1-2|TRBV5-1|-|-
CASSLVAGEDGYTF
TGCGCCAGCAGCTTGGTTGCCGGAGAAGACGGCTACACCTTC
>TRBJ2-3|TRBV27|-|-
CASSRQAGRADTQYF
TGTGCCAGCAGTCGACAGGCGGGTAGGGCAGATACGCAGTATTTT
>TRBJ2-1|TRBV11-2|-|-
CASSPYLGQVGNEQFF
TGTGCCAGCAGCCCCTACCTGGGCCAAGTCGGGAATGAGCAGTTCTTC
>TRBJ2-1|TRBV5-4|-|TRBD2
CASSSEGLAVYNEQFF
TGTGCCAGCAGCTCTGAGGGACTAGCGGTGTACAATGAGCAGTTCTTC
>TRBJ1-3|TRBV10-1|-|-
CASSRIGGNTIYF
TGCGCCAGCAGCCGCATTGGTGGAAACACCATATATTTT
>TRBJ2-7|TRBV6-5|-|-
CASRMTGIVYEQYF
TGTGCCAGCAGGATGACAGGAATCGTCTACGAGCAGTACTTC
>TRBJ2-3|TRBV9|-|-
CASSANPTDTQYF
TGTGCCAGCAGCGCCAACCCCACAGATACGCAGTATTTT
>TRBJ2-1|TRBV15|-|TRBD2
CATSRSPPGLGGNEQFF
TGTGCCACCAGCAGGAGCCCCCCGGGACTAGGGGGCAATGAGCAGTTCTTC
>TRBJ2-7|TRBV6-6|-|-
CASRAGGSSYEQYF
TGTGCCAGCAGAGCGGGTGGAAGCTCCTACGAGCAGTACTTC
>TRBJ2-1|TRBV9|once|-
CASSGNRARAGWEQFF
TGTGCCAGCAGCGGAAACAGGGCGCGGGCTGGATGGGAGCAGTTCTTC
>TRBJ1-2|TRBV7-9|-|-
CASSPGEWNYGYTF
TGTGCCAGCAGCCCCGGAGAGTGGAACTATGGCTACACCTTC
>TRBJ1-3|TRBV7-9|-|-
CASSLNSASGNTIYF
TGTGCCAGCAGCTTAAATAGTGCCTCTGGAAACACCATATATTTT
>TRBJ1-5|TRBV30|-|-
CAWSPQWGGSNQPQHF
TGTGCCTGGAGTCCCCAATGGGGGGGGAGTAATCAGCCCCAGCATTTT
>TRBJ2-6|TRBV11-2|-|-
CASSLRGGSGANVLTF
TGTGCCAGCAGCTTGCGTGGGGGCTCTGGGGCCAACGTCCTGACTTTC
>TRBJ1-2|TRBV5-4|-|-
CASSSHWTDGYGYTF
TGTGCCAGCAGCTCCCACTGGACGGACGGCTATGGCTACACCTTC
>TRBJ2-7|TRBV10-3|-|-
CAITPTGAEQYF
TGTGCCATCACTCCGACAGGTGCCGAGCAGTACTTC